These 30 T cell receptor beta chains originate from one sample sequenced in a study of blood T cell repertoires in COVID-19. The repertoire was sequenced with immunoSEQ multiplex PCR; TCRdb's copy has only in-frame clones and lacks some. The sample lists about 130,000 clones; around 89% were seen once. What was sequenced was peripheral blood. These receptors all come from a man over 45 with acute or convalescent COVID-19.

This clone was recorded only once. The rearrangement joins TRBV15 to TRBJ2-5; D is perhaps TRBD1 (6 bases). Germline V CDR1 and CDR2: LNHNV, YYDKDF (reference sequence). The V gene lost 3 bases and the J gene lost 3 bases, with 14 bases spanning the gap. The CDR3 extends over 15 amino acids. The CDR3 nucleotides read TGTGCCACCAGCAGCTCCCCGACAGGAAAAGAGACCCAGTACTTC. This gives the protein CATSSSPTGKETQYF.

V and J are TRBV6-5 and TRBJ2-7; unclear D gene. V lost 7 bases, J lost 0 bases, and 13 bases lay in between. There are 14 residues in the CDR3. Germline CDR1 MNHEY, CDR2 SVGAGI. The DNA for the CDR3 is TGTGCCAGCAAACCACGGCGGAACTCCTACGAGCAGTACTTC. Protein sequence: CASKPRRNSYEQYF.

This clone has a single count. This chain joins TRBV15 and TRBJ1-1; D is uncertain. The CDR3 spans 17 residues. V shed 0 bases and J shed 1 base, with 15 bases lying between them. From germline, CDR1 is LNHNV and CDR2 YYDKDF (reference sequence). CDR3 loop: CATSRDQLGGKNTEAFF. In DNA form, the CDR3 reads TGTGCCACCAGCAGAGATCAATTGGGCGGGAAGAACACTGAAGCTTTCTTT.

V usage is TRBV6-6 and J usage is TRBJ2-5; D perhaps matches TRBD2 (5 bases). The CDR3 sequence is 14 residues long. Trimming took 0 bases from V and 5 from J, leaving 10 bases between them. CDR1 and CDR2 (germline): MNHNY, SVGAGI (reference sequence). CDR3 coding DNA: TGTGCCAGCAGTTACTCTCTAGCACCGGAGACCCAGTACTTC. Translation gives CASSYSLAPETQYF.

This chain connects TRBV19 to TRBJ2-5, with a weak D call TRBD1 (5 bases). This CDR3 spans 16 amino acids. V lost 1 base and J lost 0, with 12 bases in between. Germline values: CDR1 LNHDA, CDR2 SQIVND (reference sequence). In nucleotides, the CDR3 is TGTGCCAGTAGTATAGGACAGACCCGGTACCAAGAGACCCAGTACTTC. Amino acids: CASSIGQTRYQETQYF.

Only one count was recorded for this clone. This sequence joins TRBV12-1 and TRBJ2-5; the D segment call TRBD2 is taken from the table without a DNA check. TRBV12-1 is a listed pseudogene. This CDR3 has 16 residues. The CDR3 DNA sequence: TGTGCCAGCAGCTTTCATCCGGGAGTAAAGGGGGAGACCCAGTACTTC. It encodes CASSFHPGVKGETQYF.

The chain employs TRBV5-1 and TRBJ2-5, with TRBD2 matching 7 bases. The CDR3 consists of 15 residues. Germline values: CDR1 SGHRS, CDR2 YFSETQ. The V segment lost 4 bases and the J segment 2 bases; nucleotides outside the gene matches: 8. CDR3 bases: TGCGCCAGCAGCCTGCCGGCTAGCGGTCAAGAGACCCAGTACTTC. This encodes CASSLPASGQETQYF.

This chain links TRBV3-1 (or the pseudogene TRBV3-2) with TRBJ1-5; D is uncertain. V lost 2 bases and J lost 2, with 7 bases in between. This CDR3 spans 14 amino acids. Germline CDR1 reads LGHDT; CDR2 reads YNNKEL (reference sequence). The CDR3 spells CASSQTAGNQPQHF. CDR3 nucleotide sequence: TGTGCCAGCAGCCAAACCGCGGGCAATCAGCCCCAGCATTTT.

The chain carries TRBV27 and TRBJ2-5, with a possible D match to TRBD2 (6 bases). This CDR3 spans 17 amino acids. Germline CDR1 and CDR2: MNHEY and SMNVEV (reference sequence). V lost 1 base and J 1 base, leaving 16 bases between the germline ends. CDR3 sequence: CASSLFSLGRGQETQYF. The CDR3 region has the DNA TGTGCCAGCAGTTTATTTTCCCTTGGGCGGGGCCAAGAGACCCAGTACTTC.

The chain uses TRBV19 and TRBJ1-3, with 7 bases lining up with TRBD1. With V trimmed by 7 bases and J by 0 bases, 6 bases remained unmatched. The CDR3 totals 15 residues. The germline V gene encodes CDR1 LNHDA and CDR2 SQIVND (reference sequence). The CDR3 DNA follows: TGTGCCAGTACCGTGGGACAGAGCTCTGGAAACACCATATATTTT. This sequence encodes CASTVGQSSGNTIYF.

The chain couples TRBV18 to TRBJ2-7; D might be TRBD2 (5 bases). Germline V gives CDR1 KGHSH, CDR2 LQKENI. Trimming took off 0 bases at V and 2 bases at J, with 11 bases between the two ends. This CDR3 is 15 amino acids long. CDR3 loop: CASSPPGGTPYEQYF. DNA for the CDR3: TGTGCCAGCTCACCACCAGGAGGTACCCCCTACGAGCAGTACTTC.

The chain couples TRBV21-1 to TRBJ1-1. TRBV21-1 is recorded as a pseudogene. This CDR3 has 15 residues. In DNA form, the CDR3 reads TGTGCCAGCAGCAAAGTTCGGGGGGCCTACACTGAAGCTTTCTTT. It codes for CASSKVRGAYTEAFF.

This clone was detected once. The CDR3 protein is CASSPQEGTLGHGYTF. CDR3 coding DNA: TGTGCCAGCTCACCACAGGAGGGGACGCTAGGTCATGGCTACACCTTC. The genes are TRBV18 and TRBJ1-2, with D perhaps matching TRBD1 (5 bases). Germline CDR1 reads KGHSH; CDR2 reads LQKENI. Trimming shortened V by 1 base and J by 6 bases, and 18 bases separated the two germline ends. CDR3 length: 16 residues.

The DNA for the CDR3 is TGTGCCAGCAGCCAAGATAGACTAGCGGTCTACGAGCAGTACTTC. Residues: CASSQDRLAVYEQYF. This chain uses TRBV3-1 (or the pseudogene TRBV3-2) with TRBJ2-7, with TRBD2 matching over 9 bases. CDR1 and CDR2 (germline): LGHDT, YNNKEL (reference sequence). The junction had 3 bases not matched to a gene; V was cut back by 0 bases and J by 3 bases. The length of the CDR3 is 15 residues.

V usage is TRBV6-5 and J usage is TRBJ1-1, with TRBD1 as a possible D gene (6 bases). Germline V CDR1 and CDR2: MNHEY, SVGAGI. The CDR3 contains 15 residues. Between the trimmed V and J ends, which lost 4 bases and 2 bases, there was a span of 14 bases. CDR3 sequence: CASSFTGTINTEAFF. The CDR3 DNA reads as TGTGCCAGCAGTTTCACCGGGACAATTAACACTGAAGCTTTCTTT.

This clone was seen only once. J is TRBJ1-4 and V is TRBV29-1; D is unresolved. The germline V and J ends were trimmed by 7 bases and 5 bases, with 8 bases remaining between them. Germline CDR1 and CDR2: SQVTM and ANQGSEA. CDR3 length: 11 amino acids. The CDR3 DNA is TGCAGCGGGGAGAGGAATGAAAAACTGTTTTTT. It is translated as CSGERNEKLFF.

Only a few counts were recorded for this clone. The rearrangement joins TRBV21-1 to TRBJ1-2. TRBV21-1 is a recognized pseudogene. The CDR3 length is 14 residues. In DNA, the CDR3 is TGTGCCAGCAGCCCCCCGGGAGGGGTTTATGGCTACACCTTC. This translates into CASSPPGGVYGYTF.

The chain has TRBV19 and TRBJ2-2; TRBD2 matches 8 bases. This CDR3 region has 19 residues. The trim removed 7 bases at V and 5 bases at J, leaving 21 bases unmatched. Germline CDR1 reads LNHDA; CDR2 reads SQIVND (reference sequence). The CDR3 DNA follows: TGTGCCAGTACCGGGCTGATAGCGGGGTCATCCCAGGGTACCGGGGAGCTGTTTTTT. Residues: CASTGLIAGSSQGTGELFF.

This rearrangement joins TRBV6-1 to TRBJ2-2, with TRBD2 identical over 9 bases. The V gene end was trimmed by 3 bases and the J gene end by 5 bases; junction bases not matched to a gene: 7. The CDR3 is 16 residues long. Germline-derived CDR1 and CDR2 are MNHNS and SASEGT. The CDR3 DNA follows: TGTGCCAGCAGTGATGTTAGCGGGAGCGGAACCGGGGAGCTGTTTTTT. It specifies CASSDVSGSGTGELFF.

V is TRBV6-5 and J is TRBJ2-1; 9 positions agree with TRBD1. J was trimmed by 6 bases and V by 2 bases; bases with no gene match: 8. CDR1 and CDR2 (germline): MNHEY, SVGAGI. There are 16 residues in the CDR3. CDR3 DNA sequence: TGTGCCAGCAGTTACCTGGGACAGGGAGGAAGCAATGAGCAGTTCTTC. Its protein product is CASSYLGQGGSNEQFF.

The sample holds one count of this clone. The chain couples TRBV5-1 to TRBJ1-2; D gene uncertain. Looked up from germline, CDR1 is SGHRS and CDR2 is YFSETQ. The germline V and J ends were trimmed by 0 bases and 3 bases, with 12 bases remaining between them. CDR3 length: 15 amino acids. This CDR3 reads CASSLGTAEDYGYTF. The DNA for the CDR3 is TGCGCCAGCAGCTTGGGCACAGCAGAAGACTATGGCTACACCTTC.

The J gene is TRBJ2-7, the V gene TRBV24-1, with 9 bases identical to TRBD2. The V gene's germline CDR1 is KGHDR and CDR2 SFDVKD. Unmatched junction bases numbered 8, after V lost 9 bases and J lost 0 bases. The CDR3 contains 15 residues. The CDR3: CATGELAGFSYEQYF. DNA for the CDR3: TGTGCCACCGGAGAGCTAGCGGGATTCTCCTACGAGCAGTACTTC.

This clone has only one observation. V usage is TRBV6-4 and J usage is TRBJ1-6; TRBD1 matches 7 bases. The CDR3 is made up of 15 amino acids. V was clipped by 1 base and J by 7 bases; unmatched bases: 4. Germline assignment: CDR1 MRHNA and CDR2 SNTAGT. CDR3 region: CASSDFAGQNSPLHF. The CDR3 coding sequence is TGTGCCAGCAGTGACTTTGCGGGACAGAATTCACCCCTCCACTTT.

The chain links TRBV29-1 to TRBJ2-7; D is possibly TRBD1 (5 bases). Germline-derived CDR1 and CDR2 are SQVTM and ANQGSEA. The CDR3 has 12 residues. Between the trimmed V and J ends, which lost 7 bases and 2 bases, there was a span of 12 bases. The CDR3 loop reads CSGGAGAYEQYF. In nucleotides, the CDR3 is TGCAGCGGTGGGGCAGGAGCCTACGAGCAGTACTTC.

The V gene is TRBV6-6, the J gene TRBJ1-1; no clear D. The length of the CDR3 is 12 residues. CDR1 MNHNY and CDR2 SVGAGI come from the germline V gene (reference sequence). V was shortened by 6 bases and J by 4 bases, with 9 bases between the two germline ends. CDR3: CASRPDITEAFF. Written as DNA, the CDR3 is TGTGCCAGCAGGCCCGACATCACTGAAGCTTTCTTT.

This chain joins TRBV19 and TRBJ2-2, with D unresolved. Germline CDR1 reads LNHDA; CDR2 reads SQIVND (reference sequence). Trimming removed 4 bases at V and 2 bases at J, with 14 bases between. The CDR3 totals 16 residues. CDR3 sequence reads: CASSTPTGVNTGELFF. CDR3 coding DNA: TGTGCCAGTAGTACACCGACCGGAGTTAACACCGGGGAGCTGTTTTTT.

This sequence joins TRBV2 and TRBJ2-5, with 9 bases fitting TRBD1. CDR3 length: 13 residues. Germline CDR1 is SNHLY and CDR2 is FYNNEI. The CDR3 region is CAGSGTGKETQYF. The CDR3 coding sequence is TGTGCTGGAAGCGGGACAGGGAAAGAGACCCAGTACTTC.

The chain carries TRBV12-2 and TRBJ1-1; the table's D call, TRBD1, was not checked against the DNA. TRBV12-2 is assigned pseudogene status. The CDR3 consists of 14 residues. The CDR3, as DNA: TGTGCAAGTCGCCCAGACAGGATGAACACTGAAGCTTTCTTT. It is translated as CASRPDRMNTEAFF.

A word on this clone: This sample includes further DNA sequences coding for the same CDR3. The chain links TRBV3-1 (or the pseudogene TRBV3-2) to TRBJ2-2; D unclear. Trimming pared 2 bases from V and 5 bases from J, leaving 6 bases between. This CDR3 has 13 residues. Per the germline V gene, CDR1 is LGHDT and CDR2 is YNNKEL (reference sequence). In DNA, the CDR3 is TGTGCCAGCAGCCAACGAGGTACCGGGGAGCTGTTTTTT. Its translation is CASSQRGTGELFF.

CDR3 bases: TGTGCCAGCAGCTTATCAACGGCCGGGGAGCTGTTTTTT. The encoded protein is CASSLSTAGELFF. The rearrangement uses TRBV7-3 and TRBJ2-2; the D is unclear. CDR1 SGHTA and CDR2 FQGTGA come from the germline V gene. V was pared by 2 bases and J by 6 bases, with 7 bases between. The CDR3 totals 13 residues.